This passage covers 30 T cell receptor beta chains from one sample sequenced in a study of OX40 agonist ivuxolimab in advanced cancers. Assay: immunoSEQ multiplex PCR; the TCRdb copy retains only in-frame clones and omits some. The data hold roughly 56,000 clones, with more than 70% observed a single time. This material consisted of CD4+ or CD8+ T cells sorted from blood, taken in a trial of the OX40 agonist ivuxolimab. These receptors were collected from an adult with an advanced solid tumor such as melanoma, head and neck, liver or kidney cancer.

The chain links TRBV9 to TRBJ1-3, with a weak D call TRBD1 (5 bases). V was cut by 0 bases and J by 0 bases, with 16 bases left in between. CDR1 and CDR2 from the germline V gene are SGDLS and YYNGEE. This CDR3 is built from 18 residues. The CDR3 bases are TGTGCCAGCAGCGTAGCTGGAGGATCGGGGGTCTCTGGAAACACCATATATTTT. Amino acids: CASSVAGGSGVSGNTIYF.

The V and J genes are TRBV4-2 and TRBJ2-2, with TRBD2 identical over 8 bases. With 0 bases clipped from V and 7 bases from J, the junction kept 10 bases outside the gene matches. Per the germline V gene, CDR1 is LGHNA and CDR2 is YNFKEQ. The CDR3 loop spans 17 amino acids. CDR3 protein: CASSQETSGADGGELFF. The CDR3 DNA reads TGTGCCAGCAGCCAAGAAACTAGCGGAGCAGACGGCGGGGAGCTGTTTTTT.

The CDR3 sequence: CAISESRQARETQYF. CDR3 nucleotide sequence: TGTGCCATCAGTGAGTCGCGGCAGGCCCGAGAGACCCAGTACTTC. This sequence joins TRBV10-3 and TRBJ2-5; D is undetermined. CDR3 length equals 15 residues. Germline V gene sequence: CDR1 ENHRY, CDR2 SYGVKD. V lost 0 bases and J lost 4, with 12 bases in between.

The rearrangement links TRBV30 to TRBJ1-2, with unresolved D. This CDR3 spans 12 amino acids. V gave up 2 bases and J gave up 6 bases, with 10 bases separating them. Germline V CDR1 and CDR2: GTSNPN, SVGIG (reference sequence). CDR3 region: CAWSSQLNGYTF. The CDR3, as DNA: TGTGCCTGGAGTTCTCAACTCAATGGCTACACCTTC.

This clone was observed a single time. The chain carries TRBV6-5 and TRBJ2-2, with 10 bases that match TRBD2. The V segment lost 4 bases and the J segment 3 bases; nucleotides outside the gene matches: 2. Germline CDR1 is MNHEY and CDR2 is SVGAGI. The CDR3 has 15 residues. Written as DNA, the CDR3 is TGTGCCAGCAGTTGGACTAGCGGCTACACCGGGGAGCTGTTTTTT. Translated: CASSWTSGYTGELFF.

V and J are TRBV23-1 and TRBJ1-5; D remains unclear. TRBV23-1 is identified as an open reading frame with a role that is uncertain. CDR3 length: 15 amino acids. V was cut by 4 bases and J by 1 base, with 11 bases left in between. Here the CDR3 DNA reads TGCGCCAGCAGTCGAGGGCGAGGCAGCAATCAGCCCCAGCATTTT. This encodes CASSRGRGSNQPQHF.

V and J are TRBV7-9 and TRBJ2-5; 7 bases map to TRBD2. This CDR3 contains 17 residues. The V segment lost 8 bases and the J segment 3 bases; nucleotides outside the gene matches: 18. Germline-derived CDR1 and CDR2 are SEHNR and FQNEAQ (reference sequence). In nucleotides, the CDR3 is TGTGCCAGCGGGGGATGGCTAGCGGAATCACTTAAAGAGACCCAGTACTTC. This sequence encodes CASGGWLAESLKETQYF. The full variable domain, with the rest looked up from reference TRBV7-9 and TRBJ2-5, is DTGVSQNPRHKITKRGQNVTFRCDPISEHNRLYWYRQTLGQGPEFLTYFQNEAQLEKSRLLSDRFSAERPKGSFSTLEIQRTEQGDSAMYLCASGGWLAESLKETQYFGPGTRLLVL.

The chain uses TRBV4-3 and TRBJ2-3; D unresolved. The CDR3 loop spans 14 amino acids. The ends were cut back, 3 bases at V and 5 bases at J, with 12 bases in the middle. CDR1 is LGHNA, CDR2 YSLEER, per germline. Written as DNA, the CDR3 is TGCGCCAGCAGCCAGGCCGGAGAGCAAGATACGCAGTATTTT. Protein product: CASSQAGEQDTQYF.

Here the CDR3 DNA reads TGTGCCAGCAGCACTAGACAGGGGGCCCATTCACCCCTCCACTTT. Protein: CASSTRQGAHSPLHF. The chain recombines TRBV7-2 with TRBJ1-6, with 10 bases identical to TRBD1. The CDR3 spans 15 residues. V shed 5 bases, J shed 8 bases, and the junction held 6 bases outside the gene matches. Germline V lookup: CDR1 SGHTA, CDR2 FQGNSA.

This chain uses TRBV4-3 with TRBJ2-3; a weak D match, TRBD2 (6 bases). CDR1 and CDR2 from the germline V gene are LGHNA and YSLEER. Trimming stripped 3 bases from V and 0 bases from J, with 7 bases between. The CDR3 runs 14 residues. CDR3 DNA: TGCGCCAGCAGCCAGGACTATAGCACAGATACGCAGTATTTT. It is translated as CASSQDYSTDTQYF.

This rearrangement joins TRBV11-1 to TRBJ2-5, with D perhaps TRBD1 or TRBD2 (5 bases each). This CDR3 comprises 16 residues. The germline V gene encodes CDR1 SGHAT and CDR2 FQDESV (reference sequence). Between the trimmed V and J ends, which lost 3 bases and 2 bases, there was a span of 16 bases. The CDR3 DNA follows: TGTGCCAGCAGCTTGGGGACGCAGGGCAGGCAAGAGACCCAGTACTTC. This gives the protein CASSLGTQGRQETQYF.

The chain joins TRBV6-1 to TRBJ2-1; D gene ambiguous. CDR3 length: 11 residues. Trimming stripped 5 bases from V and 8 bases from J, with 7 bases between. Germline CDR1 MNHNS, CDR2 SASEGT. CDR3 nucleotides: TGTGCCAGCAGTTACCACTATGAGCAGTTCTTC. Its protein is CASSYHYEQFF.

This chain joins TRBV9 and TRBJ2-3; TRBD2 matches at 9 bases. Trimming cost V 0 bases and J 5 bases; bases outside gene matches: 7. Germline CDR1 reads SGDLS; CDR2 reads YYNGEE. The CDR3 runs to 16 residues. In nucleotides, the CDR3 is TGTGCCAGCAGCGTAGCTTTGCGGGGGGGCGGAGATACGCAGTATTTT. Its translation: CASSVALRGGGDTQYF.

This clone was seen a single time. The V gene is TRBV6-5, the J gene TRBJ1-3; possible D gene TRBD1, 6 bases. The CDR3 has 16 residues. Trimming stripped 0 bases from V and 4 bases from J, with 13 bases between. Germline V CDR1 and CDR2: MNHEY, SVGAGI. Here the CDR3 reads CASSYSNRVRGNTIYF. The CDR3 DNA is TGTGCCAGCAGTTACTCCAACAGGGTTCGGGGAAACACCATATATTTT.

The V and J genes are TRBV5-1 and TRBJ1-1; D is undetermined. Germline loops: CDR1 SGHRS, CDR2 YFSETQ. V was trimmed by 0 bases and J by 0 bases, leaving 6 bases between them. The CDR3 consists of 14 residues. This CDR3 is CASSLGRLNTEAFF. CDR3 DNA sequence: TGCGCCAGCAGCTTGGGCAGGCTGAACACTGAAGCTTTCTTT.

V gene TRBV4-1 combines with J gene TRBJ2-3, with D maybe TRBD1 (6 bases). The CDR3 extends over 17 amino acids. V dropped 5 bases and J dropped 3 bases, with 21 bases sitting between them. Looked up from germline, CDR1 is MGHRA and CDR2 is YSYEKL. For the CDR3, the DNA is TGCGCCAGCAGCTCCCTCCACTACAGGGAGATAACAGATACGCAGTATTTT. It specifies CASSSLHYREITDTQYF.

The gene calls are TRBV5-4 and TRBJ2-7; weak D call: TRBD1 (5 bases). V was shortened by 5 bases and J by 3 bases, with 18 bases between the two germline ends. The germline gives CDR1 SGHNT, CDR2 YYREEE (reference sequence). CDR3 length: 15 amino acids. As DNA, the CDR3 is TGTGCCAGCAGTCCACAGGAAACTGCAGTCTACGAGCAGTACTTC. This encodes CASSPQETAVYEQYF.

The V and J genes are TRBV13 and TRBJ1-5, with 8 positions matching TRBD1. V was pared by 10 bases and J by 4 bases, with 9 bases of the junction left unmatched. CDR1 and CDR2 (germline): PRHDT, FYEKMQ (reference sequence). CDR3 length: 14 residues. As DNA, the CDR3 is TGTGCCACCGACCCAGGGGGCTTTAATCAGCCCCAGCATTTT. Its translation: CATDPGGFNQPQHF.

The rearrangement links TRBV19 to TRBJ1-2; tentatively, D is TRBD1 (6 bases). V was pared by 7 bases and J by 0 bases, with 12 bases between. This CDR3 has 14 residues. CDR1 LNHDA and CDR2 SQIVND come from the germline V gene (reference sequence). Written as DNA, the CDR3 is TGTGCCAGTACCCCGACAGGCGCTAACTATGGCTACACCTTC. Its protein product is CASTPTGANYGYTF. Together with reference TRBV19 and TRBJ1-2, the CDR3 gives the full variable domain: DGGITQSPKYLFRKEGQNVTLSCEQNLNHDAMYWYRQDPGQGLRLIYYSQIVNDFQKGDIAEGYSVSREKKESFPLTVTSAQKNPTAFYLCASTPTGANYGYTFGSGTRLTVV.

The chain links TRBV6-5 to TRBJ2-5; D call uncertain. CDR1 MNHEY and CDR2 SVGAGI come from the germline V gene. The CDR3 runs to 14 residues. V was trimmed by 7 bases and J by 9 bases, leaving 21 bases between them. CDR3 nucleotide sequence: TGTGCCAGCACCTCCCCCGACGGCTCTTGGGCCCAGTACTTC. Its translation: CASTSPDGSWAQYF.

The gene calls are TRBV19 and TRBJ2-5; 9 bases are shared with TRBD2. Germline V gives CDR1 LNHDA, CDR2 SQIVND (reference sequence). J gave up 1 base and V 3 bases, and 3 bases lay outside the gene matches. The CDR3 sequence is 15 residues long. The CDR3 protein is CASSIPAGGQETQYF. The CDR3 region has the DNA TGTGCCAGTAGTATTCCAGCGGGGGGCCAAGAGACCCAGTACTTC. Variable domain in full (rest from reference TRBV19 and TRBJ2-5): DGGITQSPKYLFRKEGQNVTLSCEQNLNHDAMYWYRQDPGQGLRLIYYSQIVNDFQKGDIAEGYSVSREKKESFPLTVTSAQKNPTAFYLCASSIPAGGQETQYFGPGTRLLVL.

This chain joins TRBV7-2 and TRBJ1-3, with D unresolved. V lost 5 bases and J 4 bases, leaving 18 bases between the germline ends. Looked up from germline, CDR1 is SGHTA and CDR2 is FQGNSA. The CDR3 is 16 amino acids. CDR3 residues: CASSLAKRSRGNTIYF. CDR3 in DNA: TGTGCCAGCAGCCTCGCAAAAAGAAGCCGAGGAAACACCATATATTTT.

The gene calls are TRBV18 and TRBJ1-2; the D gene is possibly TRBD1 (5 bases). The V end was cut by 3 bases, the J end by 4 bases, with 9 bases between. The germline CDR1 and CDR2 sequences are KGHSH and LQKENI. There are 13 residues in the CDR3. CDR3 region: CASSPERGYGYTF. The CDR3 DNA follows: TGTGCCAGCTCACCTGAGAGGGGCTATGGCTACACCTTC.

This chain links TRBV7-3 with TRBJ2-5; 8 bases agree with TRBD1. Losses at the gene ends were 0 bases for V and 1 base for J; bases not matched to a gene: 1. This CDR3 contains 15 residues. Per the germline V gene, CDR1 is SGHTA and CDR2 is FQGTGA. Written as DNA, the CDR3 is TGTGCCAGCAGCTTAACGGGACAGGCCCAAGAGACCCAGTACTTC. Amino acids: CASSLTGQAQETQYF. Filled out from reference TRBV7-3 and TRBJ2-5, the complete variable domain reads GAGVSQTPSNKVTEKGKYVELRCDPISGHTALYWYRQSLGQGPEFLIYFQGTGAADDSGLPNDRFFAVRPEGSVSTLKIQRTERGDSAVYLCASSLTGQAQETQYFGPGTRLLVL.

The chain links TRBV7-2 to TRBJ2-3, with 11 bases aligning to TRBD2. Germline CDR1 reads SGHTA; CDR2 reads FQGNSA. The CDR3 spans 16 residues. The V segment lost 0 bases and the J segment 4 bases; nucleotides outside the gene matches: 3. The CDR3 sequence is CASSLAGSGGADTQYF. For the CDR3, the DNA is TGTGCCAGCAGCTTAGCTGGTAGCGGGGGGGCAGATACGCAGTATTTT.

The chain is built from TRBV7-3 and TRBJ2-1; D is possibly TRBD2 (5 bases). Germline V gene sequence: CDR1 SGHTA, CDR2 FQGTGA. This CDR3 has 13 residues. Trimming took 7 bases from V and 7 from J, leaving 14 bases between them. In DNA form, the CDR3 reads TGTGCCAGCAAGCCCTACACGGGGAATGAGCAGTTCTTC. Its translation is CASKPYTGNEQFF.

CDR3 in DNA: TGTGCCAGCAGCCCCGTGGCTAGCGGGGGTACCGGGGAGCTGTTTTTT. It encodes CASSPVASGGTGELFF. The rearrangement uses TRBV7-6 and TRBJ2-2; 10 bases agree with TRBD2. The ends lost 5 bases at V and 5 bases at J; junction bases unmatched: 8. The CDR3 loop spans 16 amino acids. Germline assignment: CDR1 SGHVS and CDR2 FNYEAQ.

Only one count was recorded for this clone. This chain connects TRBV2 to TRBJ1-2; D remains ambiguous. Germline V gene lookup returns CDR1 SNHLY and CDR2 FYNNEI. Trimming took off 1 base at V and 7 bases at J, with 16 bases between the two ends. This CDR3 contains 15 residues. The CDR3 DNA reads TGTGCCAGCAGTGAAGAGGTTGGTACCCTGGGTGGCTACACCTTC. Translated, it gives CASSEEVGTLGGYTF.

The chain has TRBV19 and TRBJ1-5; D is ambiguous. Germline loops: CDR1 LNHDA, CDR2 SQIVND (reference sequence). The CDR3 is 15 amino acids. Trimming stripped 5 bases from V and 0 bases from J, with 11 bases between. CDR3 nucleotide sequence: TGTGCCAGTAGTCCCCAGGCTTATAGCAATCAGCCCCAGCATTTT. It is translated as CASSPQAYSNQPQHF.

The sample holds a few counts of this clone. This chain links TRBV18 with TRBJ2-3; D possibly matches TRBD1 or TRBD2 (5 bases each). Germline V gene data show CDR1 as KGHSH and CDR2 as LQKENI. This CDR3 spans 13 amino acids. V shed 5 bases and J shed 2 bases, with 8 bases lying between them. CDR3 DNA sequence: TGTGCCAGCTCAAGGGACGACACAGATACGCAGTATTTT. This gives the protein CASSRDDTDTQYF.